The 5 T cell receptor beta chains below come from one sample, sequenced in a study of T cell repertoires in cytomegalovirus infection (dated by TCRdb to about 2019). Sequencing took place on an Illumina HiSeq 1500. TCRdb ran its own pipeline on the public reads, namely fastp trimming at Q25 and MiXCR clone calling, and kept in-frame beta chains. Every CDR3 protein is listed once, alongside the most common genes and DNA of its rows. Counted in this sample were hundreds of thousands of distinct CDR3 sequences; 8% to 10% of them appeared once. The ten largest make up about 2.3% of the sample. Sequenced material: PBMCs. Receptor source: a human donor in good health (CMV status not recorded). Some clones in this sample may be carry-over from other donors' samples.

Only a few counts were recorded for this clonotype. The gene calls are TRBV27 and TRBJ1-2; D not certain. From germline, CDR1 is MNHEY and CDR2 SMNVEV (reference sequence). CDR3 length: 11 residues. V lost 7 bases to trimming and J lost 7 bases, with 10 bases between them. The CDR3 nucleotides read TGTGCCAGCATCCTTGGGAGTGGCTACACCTTC. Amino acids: CASILGSGYTF.

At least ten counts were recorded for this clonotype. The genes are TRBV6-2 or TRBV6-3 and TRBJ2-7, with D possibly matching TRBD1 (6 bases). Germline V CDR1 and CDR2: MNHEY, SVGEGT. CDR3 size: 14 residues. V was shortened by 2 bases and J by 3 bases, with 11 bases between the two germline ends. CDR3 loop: CASSYGQGIYEQYV. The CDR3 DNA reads TGTGCCAGCAGTTACGGCCAGGGGATCTACGAGCAGTACGTC.

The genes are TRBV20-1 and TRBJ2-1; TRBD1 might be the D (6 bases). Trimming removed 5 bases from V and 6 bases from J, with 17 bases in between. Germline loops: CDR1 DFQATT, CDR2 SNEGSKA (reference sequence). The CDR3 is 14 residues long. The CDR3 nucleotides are TGCAGTGCTTTACAGACAGGTTTTTCCAATGAGCAGTTCTTC. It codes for CSALQTGFSNEQFF.

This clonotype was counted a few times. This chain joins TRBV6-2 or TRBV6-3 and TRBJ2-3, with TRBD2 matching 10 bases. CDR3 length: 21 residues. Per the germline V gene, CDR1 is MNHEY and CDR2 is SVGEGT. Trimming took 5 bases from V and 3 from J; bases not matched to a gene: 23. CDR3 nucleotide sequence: TGTGCCAGCAGTGCGGGCCGGCCGTTAGCGGGGGGCCTCGGTGAGACAGATACGCAGTATTTT. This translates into CASSAGRPLAGGLGETDTQYF.

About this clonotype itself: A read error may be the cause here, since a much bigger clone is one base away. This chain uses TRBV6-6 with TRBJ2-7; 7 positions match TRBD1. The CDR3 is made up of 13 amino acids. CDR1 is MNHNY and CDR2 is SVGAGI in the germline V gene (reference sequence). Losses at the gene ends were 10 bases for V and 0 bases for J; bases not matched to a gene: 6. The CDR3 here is CATSGQDSYEQYF. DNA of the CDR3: TGTGCCACCAGCGGACAGGACTCCTACGAGCAGTACTTC.